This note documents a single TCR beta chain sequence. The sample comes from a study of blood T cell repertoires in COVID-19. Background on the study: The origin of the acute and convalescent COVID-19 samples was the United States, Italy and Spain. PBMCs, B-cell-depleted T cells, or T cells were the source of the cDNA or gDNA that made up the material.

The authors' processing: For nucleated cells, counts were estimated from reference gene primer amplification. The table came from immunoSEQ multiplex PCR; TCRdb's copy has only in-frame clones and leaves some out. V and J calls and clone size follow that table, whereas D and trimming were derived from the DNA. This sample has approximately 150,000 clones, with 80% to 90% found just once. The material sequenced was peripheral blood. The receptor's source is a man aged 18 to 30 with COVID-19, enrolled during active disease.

The CDR3 bases are TGTGCCAGCAGGGCTAGCGGGAGCCCCTACAATGAGCAGTTCTTC. Amino acid sequence: CASRASGSPYNEQFF. V and J are TRBV6-5 and TRBJ2-1; TRBD2 agrees at 10 bases. In germline, CDR1 is MNHEY, CDR2 SVGAGI. This CDR3 comprises 15 residues. V trimming: 6 bases; J trimming: 2 bases; junction bases outside the gene matches: 4.